This entry lists 17 T cell receptor beta chains sequenced from one sample in a study of T cell changes during pregnancy in multiple sclerosis. Method: immunoSEQ multiplex PCR; TCRdb's copy keeps in-frame clones and lacks some. This table holds around 63,000 clones, about nine tenths found once. This specimen consisted of peripheral blood, obtained in the third trimester of pregnancy. The receptors were gathered from a female donor in good health, enrolled as a control in a pregnancy study.

The chain couples TRBV7-9 to TRBJ2-1, with 12 bases that match TRBD2. The CDR3 runs 17 residues. The V gene end was trimmed by 5 bases and the J gene end by 7 bases; junction bases not matched to a gene: 12. The germline V gene has CDR1 SEHNR and CDR2 FQNEAQ (reference sequence). The CDR3 loop is CASSIRTSGTIWNEQFF. The DNA of the CDR3 is TGTGCCAGCAGCATACGGACTAGCGGGACGATATGGAATGAGCAGTTCTTC.

The chain joins TRBV19 to TRBJ1-1; TRBD1 might be the D (6 bases). The CDR3 is 13 residues long. Germline values: CDR1 LNHDA, CDR2 SQIVND (reference sequence). The V gene lost 7 bases and the J gene lost 7 bases, with 16 bases spanning the gap. CDR3 DNA sequence: TGTGCCAGTACCAACCAGGGGCCCTATGAAGCTTTCTTT. Residues: CASTNQGPYEAFF.

Concerning this clone: Its ends do not fully match the called genes, so a read error is possible. The chain joins TRBV7-9 to TRBJ2-2, with D perhaps TRBD2 (6 bases). Germline values: CDR1 SEHNR, CDR2 FQNEAQ (reference sequence). This CDR3 is built from 12 residues. In nucleotides, the CDR3 is TGTGCCAGCAGCTTAGGGGTCGGGACTGCGAGATTT. This gives the protein CASSLGVGTARF.

The rearrangement uses TRBV5-1 and TRBJ2-1; 8 nucleotides line up with TRBD1. This CDR3 has 14 residues. In germline, CDR1 is SGHRS, CDR2 YFSETQ. The ends lost 5 bases at V and 6 bases at J; junction bases unmatched: 7. The CDR3 protein is CASSFTTGGNEQFF. The CDR3 nucleotides are TGCGCCAGCAGTTTCACTACAGGGGGCAATGAGCAGTTCTTC.

The CDR3 DNA reads TGTGCCAGCAGCTTAGATTTGGCGGGCGGCAATGAGCAGTTCTTC. Translating it yields CASSLDLAGGNEQFF. The chain uses TRBV7-8 and TRBJ2-1; D possibly corresponds to TRBD2 (5 bases). Trimming stripped 1 base from V and 6 bases from J, with 13 bases between. The CDR3 has 15 amino acids. Germline CDR1 is SGHVS and CDR2 is FQNEAQ.

A few counts support this clone. V is TRBV2 and J is TRBJ1-1; 9 nucleotides match TRBD1. J gave up 12 bases and V 8 bases, and 7 bases lay outside the gene matches. The germline gives CDR1 SNHLY, CDR2 FYNNEI. The CDR3 is made up of 11 amino acids. The CDR3 sequence is CASWRTGETFF. Here the CDR3 DNA reads TGTGCCAGCTGGCGGACAGGGGAAACTTTCTTT.

The chain joins TRBV10-3 to TRBJ2-5; perhaps TRBD1 as D (5 bases). V lost 2 bases, J lost 4 bases, and 23 bases lay in between. The CDR3 consists of 18 residues. CDR1 is ENHRY and CDR2 is SYGVKD in the germline V gene. The CDR3 reads CAISEPSQRGSGRETQYF. CDR3 DNA sequence: TGTGCCATCAGTGAGCCCAGCCAAAGGGGCAGTGGTCGAGAGACCCAGTACTTC.

The chain employs TRBV30 and TRBJ1-5; 8 nucleotides agree with TRBD1. The germline V gene encodes CDR1 GTSNPN and CDR2 SVGIG (reference sequence). The CDR3 has 16 amino acids. The J segment lost 2 bases and the V segment lost 1 base, leaving 7 bases of the junction unmatched. The CDR3 here is CAWSAHGQGGNQPQHF. Written as DNA, the CDR3 is TGTGCCTGGAGTGCCCACGGACAGGGTGGCAATCAGCCCCAGCATTTT.

V gene TRBV7-2 combines with J gene TRBJ2-1; D possibly corresponds to TRBD2 (5 bases). Trimming shortened V by 3 bases and J by 8 bases, and 14 bases separated the two germline ends. This CDR3 contains 14 residues. Germline CDR1 SGHTA, CDR2 FQGNSA. CDR3 sequence reads: CASSFDYYRDEQFF. CDR3 sequence (DNA): TGTGCCAGCAGCTTCGACTATTATAGGGATGAGCAGTTCTTC. Looking up the rest from reference TRBV7-2 and TRBJ2-1 gives the full variable domain: GAGVSQSPSNKVTEKGKDVELRCDPISGHTALYWYRQSLGQGLEFLIYFQGNSAPDKSGLPSDRFSAERTGGSVSTLTIQRTQQEDSAVYLCASSFDYYRDEQFFGPGTRLTVL.

The J gene is TRBJ1-6, the V gene TRBV6-1; D is unclear. Trimming left V 6 bases short and J 5 bases short, with 11 bases between. CDR3 size: 14 residues. CDR1 MNHNS and CDR2 SASEGT come from the germline V gene. DNA of the CDR3: TGTGCCAGCAGGGTTTGGACTGATAATTCACCCCTCCACTTT. Translated, it gives CASRVWTDNSPLHF.

Details on this clone: This same CDR3 is encoded by further DNA sequences in the sample. This CDR3 is CASSQGADRATYEQYF. The CDR3 DNA follows: TGCGCCAGCAGCCAAGGTGCGGACAGGGCAACCTACGAGCAGTACTTC. The chain uses TRBV4-1 and TRBJ2-7, with 8 bases lining up with TRBD1. The CDR3 loop spans 16 amino acids. Germline assignment: CDR1 MGHRA and CDR2 YSYEKL. V shed 1 base, J shed 2 bases, and the junction held 7 bases outside the gene matches.

The chain joins TRBV10-1 to TRBJ1-1; D perhaps matches TRBD1 (5 bases). The CDR3 totals 13 residues. Germline V gene data show CDR1 as WNHNN and CDR2 as SYGVQD (reference sequence). Deletions cut 5 bases from V and 2 bases from J, with 9 bases between. The CDR3 sequence: CASSRQKNTEAFF. DNA for the CDR3: TGCGCCAGCAGTAGACAGAAAAACACTGAAGCTTTCTTT.

This chain links TRBV29-1 with TRBJ2-1; TRBD2 agrees at 10 bases. Germline loops: CDR1 SQVTM, CDR2 ANQGSEA. The trim removed 4 bases at V and 4 bases at J, leaving 4 bases unmatched. The CDR3 is 14 amino acids. CDR3 DNA sequence: TGCAGCGTTGTCGGACTAGCGGCTTACAATGAGCAGTTCTTC. Amino acid sequence: CSVVGLAAYNEQFF.

The V call is TRBV5-4, the J call TRBJ1-4; D call uncertain. Germline V CDR1 and CDR2: SGHNT, YYREEE (reference sequence). Trimming cost V 4 bases and J 6 bases, with 10 bases left between them. The CDR3 is 13 amino acids. The CDR3 protein is CASSAGSDEKLFF. The CDR3 DNA reads TGTGCCAGCAGCGCCGGGAGCGATGAAAAACTGTTTTTT.

The gene calls are TRBV9 and TRBJ2-1; D is unresolved. CDR3 size: 18 residues. Germline lookup yields CDR1 SGDLS and CDR2 YYNGEE. The V end was cut by 0 bases, the J end by 0 bases, with 16 bases between. For the CDR3, the DNA is TGTGCCAGCAGCGTAGAACTTCCTGAATCGAGCTCCTACAATGAGCAGTTCTTC. Translating gives CASSVELPESSSYNEQFF.

The chain combines TRBV27 with TRBJ2-2, with 10 positions matching TRBD1. The ends lost 5 bases at V and 6 bases at J; junction bases unmatched: 6. Germline CDR1 is MNHEY and CDR2 is SMNVEV (reference sequence). This CDR3 spans 15 amino acids. The CDR3 nucleotides are TGTGCCAGCAGTGGGACGGACAGGGGGTCCGGGGAGCTGTTTTTT. As protein: CASSGTDRGSGELFF.

Concerning this clone itself: The junction departs from the called germline gene at one end, perhaps through a read error. The rearrangement uses TRBV29-1 and TRBJ2-5, with a tentative D call TRBD2 (5 bases). The CDR3 runs 14 residues. Germline CDR1 is SQVTM and CDR2 is ANQGSEA. The CDR3 protein is CSVEGLLRQETQYF. In DNA form, the CDR3 reads TGCAGCGTCGAAGGACTTTTACGGCAAGAGACCCAGTACTTC.